Presented here are 9 T cell receptor beta chains from one specimen sequenced in a study of blood T cell repertoires in COVID-19. TCRdb keeps only in-frame clones here, not all; method: immunoSEQ multiplex PCR. The sample has about 170,000 clones; over 85% are singletons. Sequenced material: peripheral blood. These receptors originate from a woman aged 50 to 60 with acute or convalescent COVID-19.

The chain links TRBV7-2 to TRBJ2-2, with D unresolved. The CDR3 covers 15 residues. In germline, CDR1 is SGHTA, CDR2 FQGNSA. V was cut by 1 base and J by 7 bases, with 13 bases left in between. The CDR3 loop is CASSLGGVGIGELFF. The DNA of the CDR3 is TGTGCCAGCAGCTTAGGAGGAGTCGGTATCGGGGAGCTGTTTTTT.

The chain couples TRBV20-1 to TRBJ1-2; 7 positions match TRBD1. This CDR3 is 13 amino acids long. The V segment lost 3 bases and the J segment 4 bases; nucleotides outside the gene matches: 5. Per the germline V gene, CDR1 is DFQATT and CDR2 is SNEGSKA (reference sequence). The CDR3 here is CSASDRVGYGYTF. The CDR3 DNA sequence: TGCAGTGCTAGTGACAGGGTTGGCTATGGCTACACCTTC.

This clone was detected once. This sequence joins TRBV10-1 and TRBJ2-7; 8 bases map to TRBD1. The ends lost 6 bases at V and 6 bases at J; junction bases unmatched: 7. Germline V CDR1 and CDR2: WNHNN, SYGVQD (reference sequence). The CDR3 has 13 residues. The CDR3 spells CASRGQGSREQYF. Written as DNA, the CDR3 is TGCGCCAGCAGAGGACAGGGAAGTCGCGAGCAGTACTTC.

This sequence joins TRBV19 and TRBJ2-7; 8 bases map to TRBD1. CDR1 and CDR2 (germline): LNHDA, SQIVND (reference sequence). J was trimmed by 6 bases and V by 3 bases; bases with no gene match: 16. The CDR3 is 17 amino acids. The CDR3 nucleotides are TGTGCCAGTAGTATTGGCCTAGGCACAGGGGGACTCGGCGAGCAGTACTTC. It codes for CASSIGLGTGGLGEQYF.

The chain couples TRBV7-9 to TRBJ1-6; TRBD1 is a possible D gene (5 bases). Germline V gene data show CDR1 as SEHNR and CDR2 as FQNEAQ (reference sequence). The CDR3 is made up of 15 amino acids. Trimming took off 3 bases at V and 5 bases at J, with 11 bases between the two ends. In DNA, the CDR3 is TGTGCCAGCAGCTTCGGGGGGACCGATAATTCACCCCTCCACTTT. Protein product: CASSFGGTDNSPLHF.

This chain joins TRBV18 and TRBJ2-1; 7 bases are a match to TRBD1. J was trimmed by 5 bases and V by 6 bases; bases with no gene match: 10. Germline CDR1 reads KGHSH; CDR2 reads LQKENI. This CDR3 has 15 residues. CDR3 bases: TGTGCCAGCTCCGAATACAGGGGCCCTCACAATGAGCAGTTCTTC. Protein product: CASSEYRGPHNEQFF.

The chain links TRBV7-2 to TRBJ1-1; maybe TRBD1 (5 bases). V was trimmed by 1 base and J by 7 bases, leaving 19 bases between them. The V gene's germline CDR1 is SGHTA and CDR2 FQGNSA. The CDR3 spans 16 residues. In DNA, the CDR3 is TGTGCCAGCAGCTTAGGGGCAGGGCCAACGGGGGGTGAAGCTTTCTTT. It encodes CASSLGAGPTGGEAFF.

The chain recombines TRBV9 with TRBJ2-3; 12 bases line up with TRBD2. The CDR3 covers 16 residues. The V and J ends lost 3 bases and 3 bases, in that order; junction bases with no gene match: 5. CDR1 and CDR2 from the germline V gene are SGDLS and YYNGEE. In DNA, the CDR3 is TGTGCCAGCAGCGCCAGTGGACTAGCGGGAACAGATACGCAGTATTTT. Protein product: CASSASGLAGTDTQYF. Full variable domain (outside the CDR3, taken from reference TRBV9 and TRBJ2-3): DSGVTQTPKHLITATGQRVTLRCSPRSGDLSVYWYQQSLDQGLQFLIQYYNGEERAKGNILERFSAQQFPDLHSELNLSSLELGDSALYFCASSASGLAGTDTQYFGPGTRLTVL.

The CDR3 loop is CASIKGVFYGYTF. In nucleotides, the CDR3 is TGTGCCTCCATAAAGGGGGTGTTCTATGGCTACACCTTC. This rearrangement joins TRBV30 to TRBJ1-2; weak D call: TRBD1 (6 bases). Germline V lookup: CDR1 GTSNPN, CDR2 SVGIG (reference sequence). V was clipped by 7 bases and J by 4 bases, with 16 bases between them. The CDR3 totals 13 residues.